This TCR beta chain is from a study of blood T cell repertoires in COVID-19. Study context: From T cells, B-cell-depleted T cells, or PBMCs came the material, which was cDNA or gDNA.

Source study methods: Reference gene primer amplification gave nucleated cell count estimates. Only in-frame clones appear in the TCRdb table, and some are missing; sequencing was by immunoSEQ multiplex PCR. V, J and clone size derive from that table, while D and trimming were established from the DNA sequence. The sample shows approximately 50,000 clones, more than 70% of them seen only once. The sequence was collected from a human donor in a cohort sampled during active COVID-19. The sample consisted of peripheral blood.

The CDR3 region has the DNA TGTGCCAGCAGTGAAGGGAACTATCTGGGCTATGGCTACACCTTC. It yields the protein CASSEGNYLGYGYTF. The V and J genes are TRBV6-1 and TRBJ1-2; D unclear. Germline assignment: CDR1 MNHNS and CDR2 SASEGT. The CDR3 runs to 15 residues. V was clipped by 1 base and J by 4 bases, with 13 bases between them.